The next 29 T cell receptor beta chains were all read from a single sample in a study of T cell repertoires in cytomegalovirus infection. The antigens of these receptors remain unknown. MiXCR, run by TCRdb on the reads, gives a single entry per CDR3 protein. The repertoire holds approximately 130,000 distinct CDR3 sequences, 24% seen once, with almost 35% in the top ten. The sample comprised PBMCs, sequenced either directly or after in vitro stimulation (not recorded which). The source is a human donor in good health (CMV status not recorded). Some clones in this sample may be carry-over from other donors' samples.

The chain employs TRBV24-1 and TRBJ2-1; 7 bases fit TRBD2. The CDR3 is made up of 15 amino acids. CDR1 and CDR2 (germline): KGHDR, SFDVKD. Unmatched junction bases numbered 9, after V lost 7 bases and J lost 4 bases. The CDR3 loop is CATRGKASGYNEQFF. The CDR3 coding sequence is TGTGCCACCAGGGGGAAGGCTAGCGGATACAATGAGCAGTTCTTC.

The V call is TRBV12-3 or TRBV12-4, the J call TRBJ2-7, with 7 bases lining up with TRBD2. This CDR3 spans 15 amino acids. V lost 3 bases, J lost 4 bases, and 9 bases stayed unmatched. The CDR3 nucleotides are TGTGCCAGCAGTTTTGAGTTTGGGCGGGAGTACGAGCAGTACTTC. Protein: CASSFEFGREYEQYF.

This clonotype turned up a few times. The gene calls are TRBV12-3 or TRBV12-4 and TRBJ1-4; a weak D match, TRBD1 (6 bases). Trimming left V 8 bases short and J 2 bases short, with 15 bases between. This CDR3 is 15 amino acids long. The CDR3 sequence is CASALRGVTNEKLFF. In nucleotides, the CDR3 is TGTGCCAGCGCTCTGAGGGGGGTGACTAATGAAAAACTGTTTTTT.

This clonotype was seen repeatedly, ten times or more. The chain combines TRBV7-2 with TRBJ1-3; D is ambiguous. This CDR3 has 13 residues. V gave up 4 bases and J gave up 4 bases, with 8 bases separating them. Germline CDR1 reads SGHTA; CDR2 reads FQGNSA. The CDR3 loop is CASSSGGGNTIYF. The CDR3 DNA follows: TGTGCCAGCAGCTCCGGAGGAGGAAACACCATATATTTT.

The chain employs TRBV12-3 or TRBV12-4 and TRBJ2-1, with 8 bases identical to TRBD2. This CDR3 has 13 amino acids. Trimming cost V 5 bases and J 7 bases; bases outside gene matches: 4. In DNA form, the CDR3 reads TGTGCCAGCAGTGGACTAGCTAGGAATGAGCAGTTCTTC. This gives the protein CASSGLARNEQFF.

CDR3 region: CASSYNRNQPQHF. The CDR3 nucleotides are TGTGCCAGCAGCTACAACAGAAATCAGCCCCAGCATTTT. The chain couples TRBV7-2 to TRBJ1-5; D is unresolved. This CDR3 comprises 13 residues. The V gene's germline CDR1 is SGHTA and CDR2 FQGNSA. Trimming removed 4 bases at V and 4 bases at J, with 8 bases between.

This clonotype appeared many times. The chain has TRBV7-8 and TRBJ2-3; 8 nucleotides align to TRBD2. V was pared by 4 bases and J by 10 bases, with 13 bases of the junction left unmatched. Germline assignment: CDR1 SGHVS and CDR2 FQNEAQ. The CDR3 runs 15 residues. The chain's CDR3 is CASSSARREEWPQYF. The CDR3, as DNA: TGTGCCAGCAGCTCTGCTCGGCGGGAGGAGTGGCCGCAGTATTTT.

V gene TRBV11-3 combines with J gene TRBJ2-1, with 11 positions matching TRBD2. J lost 4 bases, V lost 5 bases, and 4 bases had no gene match. Germline CDR1 and CDR2: SGHNT and YENEEA. The CDR3 extends over 15 amino acids. DNA for the CDR3: TGTGCCAGCAGCATTGCTAGCGGGAGGTACAATGAGCAGTTCTTC. It specifies CASSIASGRYNEQFF.

On this clonotype itself: A read error is possible here, since a much larger clone lies one base away. V gene TRBV7-2 combines with J gene TRBJ2-5, with a weak D call TRBD1 (5 bases). Germline V gene data show CDR1 as SGHTA and CDR2 as FQGNSA. The CDR3 extends over 14 amino acids. The CDR3 sequence: CVSSLGVLVETQYF. CDR3 bases: TGTGTCAGCAGCTTAGGGGTTTTAGTGGAGACCCAGTACTTC.

This clonotype was counted a few times. The chain joins TRBV19 to TRBJ1-4; D is uncertain. V gave up 1 base and J gave up 0 bases, with 9 bases separating them. This CDR3 is built from 16 residues. Looked up from germline, CDR1 is LNHDA and CDR2 is SQIVND (reference sequence). The CDR3, as DNA: TGTGCCAGTAGTATAGTAATCGCCGCAACTAATGAAAAACTGTTTTTT. This encodes CASSIVIAATNEKLFF.

This clonotype was found a few times. The genes are TRBV5-1 and TRBJ1-2; 10 bases line up with TRBD1. This CDR3 contains 17 residues. Looked up from germline, CDR1 is SGHRS and CDR2 is YFSETQ. The V segment lost 4 bases and the J segment 0 bases; nucleotides outside the gene matches: 9. The CDR3 region has the DNA TGCGCCAGCAGCCCAGACCGGGACAGGGGACCTAACTATGGCTACACCTTC. Its translation is CASSPDRDRGPNYGYTF.

The V call is TRBV20-1, the J call TRBJ2-5, with 8 bases identical to TRBD1. Germline CDR1 is DFQATT and CDR2 is SNEGSKA (reference sequence). The CDR3 runs 12 residues. J was trimmed by 5 bases and V by 6 bases; bases with no gene match: 5. The CDR3 loop is CSAGQGLETQYF. CDR3 DNA: TGCAGTGCAGGACAGGGACTGGAGACCCAGTACTTC.

This clonotype was observed many times. The CDR3 loop is CASNRGTSGSKPYEQYF. CDR3 in DNA: TGTGCCAGCAATAGAGGGACTAGCGGGAGCAAACCCTACGAGCAGTACTTC. The rearrangement joins TRBV6-1 to TRBJ2-7; 14 nucleotides align to TRBD2. V trimming: 7 bases; J trimming: 2 bases; junction bases outside the gene matches: 10. The CDR3 is 17 residues long. Germline lookup yields CDR1 MNHNS and CDR2 SASEGT.

In this sample, this clonotype turned up a few times. V and J are TRBV4-1 and TRBJ2-1; 8 bases match TRBD2. CDR1 MGHRA and CDR2 YSYEKL come from the germline V gene. This CDR3 has 15 amino acids. V was pared by 1 base and J by 8 bases, with 7 bases of the junction left unmatched. CDR3 in DNA: TGCGCCAGCAGCCAAGTCTCCGGGAGGGTCCATGAGCAGTTCTTC. This translates into CASSQVSGRVHEQFF.

This clonotype was seen at least ten times. The chain links TRBV7-9 to TRBJ1-1, with no clear D. The V gene's germline CDR1 is SEHNR and CDR2 FQNEAQ (reference sequence). V shed 5 bases and J shed 1 base, with 14 bases lying between them. The CDR3 has 15 amino acids. The CDR3 protein is CASSPTKGRNTEAFF. The DNA of the CDR3 is TGTGCCAGCAGCCCTACGAAGGGCAGGAACACTGAAGCTTTCTTT.

This clonotype turned up a few times. The V call is TRBV6-6, the J call TRBJ2-1; perhaps TRBD2 as D (6 bases). Germline values: CDR1 MNHNY, CDR2 SVGAGI (reference sequence). This CDR3 region has 13 residues. V gave up 8 bases and J gave up 6 bases, with 14 bases separating them. The CDR3 nucleotides are TGTGCCAGCCTTCGTCCGGGAGCCAATGAGCAGTTCTTC. Translating gives CASLRPGANEQFF.

To note about this clonotype: Germline and junction disagree at one end, which may indicate a read error. J is TRBJ2-7 and V is TRBV7-2; D unresolved. CDR1 is SGHTA and CDR2 is FQGNSA in the germline V gene. The CDR3 totals 14 residues. CDR3 region: CASILEETYYEQYF. Written as DNA, the CDR3 is TGTGCCAGCATCTTAGAGGAGACGTACTACGAGCAGTACTTC.

This clonotype was recorded at least ten times. The chain joins TRBV7-3 to TRBJ2-1; the D gene is possibly TRBD1 (6 bases). Germline lookup yields CDR1 SGHTA and CDR2 FQGTGA. This CDR3 has 16 residues. Trimming shortened V by 2 bases and J by 2 bases, and 13 bases separated the two germline ends. The CDR3: CASSLFGGNTYNEQFF. CDR3 coding DNA: TGTGCCAGCAGCTTATTTGGGGGCAATACCTACAATGAGCAGTTCTTC.

The chain couples TRBV15 to TRBJ1-2; TRBD1 agrees at 9 bases. In germline, CDR1 is LNHNV, CDR2 YYDKDF (reference sequence). There are 15 residues in the CDR3. V was pared by 6 bases and J by 4 bases, with 9 bases of the junction left unmatched. This chain's CDR3 is CATRPGTGRAYGYTF. CDR3 bases: TGTGCCACCAGACCTGGGACAGGGCGTGCCTATGGCTACACCTTC.

This clonotype has ten or more counts. J is TRBJ2-1 and V is TRBV7-8; 8 positions match TRBD2. V shed 3 bases, J shed 5 bases, and the junction held 6 bases outside the gene matches. There are 15 residues in the CDR3. Germline assignment: CDR1 SGHVS and CDR2 FQNEAQ. The CDR3 region is CASSFHSGTNNEQFF. CDR3 in DNA: TGTGCCAGCAGCTTCCATAGCGGGACAAACAATGAGCAGTTCTTC.

At least ten counts were recorded for this clonotype. The rearrangement joins TRBV7-2 to TRBJ1-3; D may be TRBD1 (6 bases). Between the trimmed V and J ends, which lost 5 bases and 0 bases, there was a span of 11 bases. In germline, CDR1 is SGHTA, CDR2 FQGNSA. The CDR3 length is 15 residues. The CDR3 sequence is CASSGGQSSGNTIYF. In nucleotides, the CDR3 is TGTGCCAGCAGCGGGGGGCAGAGCTCTGGAAACACCATATATTTT.

This clonotype was found a few times. The CDR3 spells CASSSRQDRADTQYF. CDR3 bases: TGTGCCAGCAGTTCTCGGCAGGATAGGGCAGATACGCAGTATTTT. The chain links TRBV27 to TRBJ2-3, with D hard to call. Germline CDR1 reads MNHEY; CDR2 reads SMNVEV (reference sequence). V lost 4 bases and J 4 bases, leaving 15 bases between the germline ends. CDR3 length: 15 amino acids.

This chain joins TRBV20-1 and TRBJ1-2; 8 bases are shared with TRBD1. Germline trimming cut 6 bases from V and 2 bases from J; bases unmatched to any gene: 8. CDR3 length: 14 residues. Germline V gives CDR1 DFQATT, CDR2 SNEGSKA (reference sequence). CDR3: CSANPGTGNYGYTF. In DNA, the CDR3 is TGCAGTGCCAATCCCGGGACAGGAAACTATGGCTACACCTTC.

This chain joins TRBV10-3 and TRBJ2-1; D is perhaps TRBD2 (6 bases). V gave up 3 bases and J gave up 6 bases, with 15 bases separating them. Germline V lookup: CDR1 ENHRY, CDR2 SYGVKD. The CDR3 consists of 15 residues. The CDR3 DNA is TGTGCCATCAGTGATGGGGGGAGAAGGAGCAATGAGCAGTTCTTC. It is translated as CAISDGGRRSNEQFF.

This clonotype has just a few counts. The J gene is TRBJ2-7, the V gene TRBV5-5; TRBD1 aligns across 8 bases. After removal of 2 bases from V and 0 bases from J, the junction contained 4 bases not matched to a gene. The CDR3 spans 15 residues. Germline CDR1 is SGHKS and CDR2 is YYEKEE (reference sequence). The CDR3 reads CASSFDRGLSYEQYV. DNA for the CDR3: TGTGCCAGCAGCTTCGACAGGGGTCTCTCCTACGAGCAGTACGTC.

With respect to this clonotype: A much larger clone differs from this one at a single base, so this may be a read error. The chain links TRBV7-2 to TRBJ1-1; TRBD1 aligns across 7 bases. V was clipped by 3 bases and J by 5 bases; unmatched bases: 6. The CDR3 contains 14 residues. CDR1 is SGHTA, CDR2 FQGNSA, per germline. The CDR3 spells CASSFGTALTEAFF. CDR3 nucleotide sequence: TGTGCCAGCAGCTTCGGGACAGCGTTGACTGAAGCTTTCTTT.

The chain links TRBV29-1 to TRBJ2-1, with D perhaps TRBD2 (6 bases). The CDR3 totals 13 residues. The V and J ends lost 7 bases and 8 bases respectively, with 18 bases between them. Germline CDR1 and CDR2: SQVTM and ANQGSEA. CDR3 nucleotide sequence: TGCAGCGGTAGGCTGGGCTGGAGGGATGAGCAGTTCTTC. Its translation: CSGRLGWRDEQFF.

This clonotype was detected many times. The V gene is TRBV7-2, the J gene TRBJ2-2; TRBD2 might be the D (5 bases). CDR1 and CDR2 (germline): SGHTA, FQGNSA. The CDR3 contains 15 residues. V was shortened by 0 bases and J by 5 bases, with 10 bases between the two germline ends. CDR3 residues: CASSLAGEKTGELFF. The CDR3 DNA is TGTGCCAGCAGCTTAGCGGGAGAGAAGACCGGGGAGCTGTTTTTT.

This clonotype showed up many times. V and J are TRBV7-2 and TRBJ1-1, with a weak D call TRBD1 (5 bases). Between the trimmed V and J ends, which lost 5 bases and 1 base, there was a span of 14 bases. The CDR3 spans 15 residues. From germline, CDR1 is SGHTA and CDR2 FQGNSA. DNA for the CDR3: TGTGCCAGCAGCCCCGGGAGGGGTTCGAACACTGAAGCTTTCTTT. It is translated as CASSPGRGSNTEAFF. Full variable domain (rest looked up from reference TRBV7-2 and TRBJ1-1): GAGVSQSPSNKVTEKGKDVELRCDPISGHTALYWYRQSLGQGLEFLIYFQGNSAPDKSGLPSDRFSAERTGGSVSTLTIQRTQQEDSAVYLCASSPGRGSNTEAFFGQGTRLTVV.